The 29 T cell receptor beta chains given below trace back to one sample, sequenced in a study of cytomegalovirus exposure and HLA in healthy donors. The PCR used 60 Vbeta and 13 Jbeta primers. Measured with immunoSEQ multiplex PCR; TCRdb has only the in-frame clones, and not every one. The sample records 150,000 to 200,000 clones, roughly 85% being singletons. The sample taken for sequencing was PBMCs. The source of these receptors is a man between 50 and 59 years old in good health and CMV-seropositive.

This clone was recorded a few times. The J gene is TRBJ2-7, the V gene TRBV13; 7 positions agree with TRBD1. The J call may be wrong; the DNA end is better matched by TRBJ2-4. Germline CDR1 PRHDT, CDR2 FYEKMQ (reference sequence). The CDR3 extends over 14 amino acids. The CDR3 region has the DNA TGTGCCAGCAGTCCCGGGACAGAGAAAAACATTCAGTACTTC. Translating it yields CASSPGTEKNIQYF.

The V and J genes are TRBV6-1 and TRBJ2-3; 12 positions agree with TRBD1. J gave up 5 bases and V 2 bases, and 8 bases lay outside the gene matches. The CDR3 length is 17 residues. From germline, CDR1 is MNHNS and CDR2 SASEGT. In nucleotides, the CDR3 is TGTGCCAGCAGTGAATATTTGGGACAGGGGGCGAAAGATACGCAGTATTTT. This gives the protein CASSEYLGQGAKDTQYF.

The chain recombines TRBV30 with TRBJ2-6, with a possible D match to TRBD2 (7 bases). The CDR3 is made up of 16 amino acids. V was pared by 2 bases and J by 3 bases, with 14 bases between. Germline CDR1 GTSNPN, CDR2 SVGIG (reference sequence). DNA for the CDR3: TGTGCCTGGAGTCCCCTCGGGGGGCATGGGGCCAACGTCCTGACTTTC. Translated, it gives CAWSPLGGHGANVLTF. Based on the CDR3 plus reference TRBV30 and TRBJ2-6, the full variable domain is SQTIHQWPATLVQPVGSPLSLECTVEGTSNPNLYWYRQAAGRGLQLLFYSVGIGQISSEVPQNLSASRPQDRQFILSSKKLLLSDSGFYLCAWSPLGGHGANVLTFGAGSRLTVL.

The chain employs TRBV7-8 and TRBJ1-4, with TRBD1 matching over 7 bases. This CDR3 has 15 amino acids. Germline V gene sequence: CDR1 SGHVS, CDR2 FQNEAQ. Trimming removed 5 bases from V and 6 bases from J; junction bases left unmatched: 9. CDR3 nucleotide sequence: TGTGCCAGCAGCCCTGACAGGGTTGTTTATGAAAAACTGTTTTTT. Translated: CASSPDRVVYEKLFF.

The gene calls are TRBV28 and TRBJ2-7; 7 positions match TRBD1. In germline, CDR1 is MDHEN, CDR2 SYDVKM. The CDR3 totals 13 residues. Trimming cost V 6 bases and J 2 bases; bases outside gene matches: 4. CDR3 amino acids: CASRSGTAYEQYF. For the CDR3, the DNA is TGTGCCAGCAGATCCGGGACAGCCTACGAGCAGTACTTC. Variable domain in full (rest from reference TRBV28 and TRBJ2-7): DVKVTQSSRYLVKRTGEKVFLECVQDMDHENMFWYRQDPGLGLRLIYFSYDVKMKEKGDIPEGYSVSREKKERFSLILESASTNQTSMYLCASRSGTAYEQYFGPGTRLTVT.

The chain uses TRBV27 and TRBJ2-7, with TRBD1 matching over 10 bases. CDR1 is MNHEY, CDR2 SMNVEV, per germline (reference sequence). The CDR3 is 16 amino acids. The junction had 12 bases not matched to a gene; V was cut back by 5 bases and J by 5 bases. In DNA form, the CDR3 reads TGTGCCAGCAGTCCCCTGGGACAGGGGCCAGAGAACGAGCAGTACTTC. It is translated as CASSPLGQGPENEQYF.

The CDR3 loop reads CASIQGGNTEAFF. For the CDR3, the DNA is TGTGCCAGCATACAGGGGGGAAACACTGAAGCTTTCTTT. The genes are TRBV2 and TRBJ1-1; 8 nucleotides line up with TRBD1. The J segment lost 2 bases and the V segment lost 7 bases, leaving 3 bases of the junction unmatched. The CDR3 loop spans 13 amino acids. Germline-derived CDR1 and CDR2 are SNHLY and FYNNEI.

On this clone itself: An end of the junction does not agree with germline; a read error may underlie this. This chain connects TRBV27 to TRBJ1-2; a weak D match, TRBD1 (5 bases). Germline V gene data show CDR1 as MNHEY and CDR2 as SMNVEV (reference sequence). This CDR3 is built from 17 residues. Written as DNA, the CDR3 is TGTGCCAGCCGTTTGGAGGGCCTCATAGGGGCTAACTATGGCTACACCTTC. Amino acids: CASRLEGLIGANYGYTF.

The V call is TRBV19, the J call TRBJ2-1; TRBD1 matches 7 bases. The CDR3 spans 15 residues. J was trimmed by 5 bases and V by 3 bases; bases with no gene match: 7. The germline V gene has CDR1 LNHDA and CDR2 SQIVND (reference sequence). The CDR3 sequence: CASSMMWDSHNEQFF. CDR3 sequence (DNA): TGTGCCAGTAGTATGATGTGGGACAGCCACAATGAGCAGTTCTTC.

J is TRBJ1-2 and V is TRBV19; D call uncertain. The CDR3 extends over 12 amino acids. Between the trimmed V and J ends, which lost 6 bases and 5 bases, there was a span of 10 bases. The V gene's germline CDR1 is LNHDA and CDR2 SQIVND (reference sequence). The CDR3 bases are TGTGCCAGTAGCCATCTAACGTATGGCTACACCTTC. This gives the protein CASSHLTYGYTF.

V and J are TRBV18 and TRBJ1-2, with TRBD1 identical over 7 bases. This CDR3 contains 14 residues. Germline loops: CDR1 KGHSH, CDR2 LQKENI. Unmatched junction bases numbered 4, after V lost 6 bases and J lost 0 bases. CDR3 DNA: TGTGCCAGCTCCCCGGGACAGACTAACTATGGCTACACCTTC. Protein product: CASSPGQTNYGYTF.

The chain couples TRBV4-3 to TRBJ2-3; tentative D call: TRBD2 (7 bases). The CDR3 has 16 amino acids. The V gene lost 4 bases and the J gene lost 2 bases, with 16 bases spanning the gap. The germline CDR1 and CDR2 sequences are LGHNA and YSLEER. The CDR3 here is CASSPQGGGPTDTQYF. The CDR3 DNA reads as TGCGCCAGCAGCCCCCAAGGGGGGGGGCCCACAGATACGCAGTATTTT.

This sequence joins TRBV30 and TRBJ2-2, with D possibly matching TRBD2 (6 bases). The germline V gene encodes CDR1 GTSNPN and CDR2 SVGIG (reference sequence). This CDR3 spans 15 amino acids. V was clipped by 5 bases and J by 5 bases, with 18 bases between them. The CDR3 DNA reads as TGTGCCTGGGGCCCGGGACTTCTCAGTACCGGGGAGCTGTTTTTT. Translating gives CAWGPGLLSTGELFF.

The chain employs TRBV7-3 and TRBJ2-7; the D is unclear. V lost 1 base and J lost 1, with 11 bases in between. This CDR3 is 15 amino acids long. Germline CDR1 and CDR2: SGHTA and FQGTGA. CDR3 sequence (DNA): TGTGCCAGCAGCTTAATGAGGAGCGAGTCCTACGAGCAGTACTTC. Its translation is CASSLMRSESYEQYF.

The rearrangement links TRBV20-1 to TRBJ2-5; possible D gene TRBD2, 6 bases. V lost 6 bases, J lost 6 bases, and 11 bases lay in between. Germline V lookup: CDR1 DFQATT, CDR2 SNEGSKA (reference sequence). The CDR3 has 11 amino acids. This chain's CDR3 is CSAVRGKTQYF. The CDR3 coding sequence is TGCAGTGCGGTCCGCGGGAAGACCCAGTACTTC.

The chain combines TRBV5-1 with TRBJ2-7; 8 nucleotides line up with TRBD1. The CDR3 sequence is 15 residues long. V trimming: 4 bases; J trimming: 4 bases; junction bases outside the gene matches: 10. Germline CDR1 reads SGHRS; CDR2 reads YFSETQ. The CDR3 region is CASSAPTGAGYEQYF. Written as DNA, the CDR3 is TGCGCCAGCAGCGCACCGACAGGGGCCGGGTACGAGCAGTACTTC.

This clone was observed once. J is TRBJ1-3 and V is TRBV5-6; D might be TRBD1 (5 bases). The CDR3 totals 14 residues. The germline V gene encodes CDR1 SGHDT and CDR2 YYEEEE. Trimming took off 4 bases at V and 4 bases at J, with 12 bases between the two ends. The CDR3 spells CASSTGTAGNTIYF. In DNA form, the CDR3 reads TGTGCCAGCAGCACCGGGACTGCCGGAAACACCATATATTTT.

V gene TRBV6-1 combines with J gene TRBJ1-5; perhaps TRBD1 as D (6 bases). V was clipped by 1 base and J by 2 bases, with 12 bases between them. The CDR3 runs to 16 residues. Germline V gene data show CDR1 as MNHNS and CDR2 as SASEGT. The CDR3 protein is CASSEGQALGNQPQHF. The CDR3 DNA sequence: TGTGCCAGCAGTGAAGGACAGGCTTTGGGCAATCAGCCCCAGCATTTT.

CDR3 residues: CASSLGQSKDEQFF. CDR3 nucleotides: TGCGCCAGCAGCTTGGGACAGTCAAAGGATGAGCAGTTCTTC. The rearrangement links TRBV5-1 to TRBJ2-1; D possibly corresponds to TRBD1 (5 bases). The CDR3 totals 14 residues. V lost 0 bases and J lost 8, with 12 bases in between. Germline lookup yields CDR1 SGHRS and CDR2 YFSETQ.

This sequence joins TRBV4-3 and TRBJ2-7; D gene unclear. Trimming shortened V by 0 bases and J by 1 base, and 10 bases separated the two germline ends. This CDR3 is built from 15 residues. Germline lookup yields CDR1 LGHNA and CDR2 YSLEER. The CDR3 DNA reads as TGCGCCAGCAGCCAAGATTTGGCCAGTTCCTACGAGCAGTACTTC. Protein product: CASSQDLASSYEQYF.

V is TRBV4-3 and J is TRBJ2-7; 8 bases match TRBD2. V trimming: 1 base; J trimming: 4 bases; junction bases outside the gene matches: 6. This CDR3 is 15 amino acids long. Germline V gives CDR1 LGHNA, CDR2 YSLEER. The CDR3 bases are TGCGCCAGCAGCCAAGGGGTAGCGGGACCGTACGAGCAGTACTTC. It codes for CASSQGVAGPYEQYF.

The rearrangement links TRBV1 to TRBJ1-2. TRBV1 represents a pseudogene. This CDR3 region has 15 residues. DNA for the CDR3: TGCACCAGCAGCCAAGGGACGGGGTATATCTATGGCTACACCTTC. Translating gives CTSSQGTGYIYGYTF.

The rearrangement joins TRBV4-2 to TRBJ2-3; perhaps TRBD2 as D (6 bases). The CDR3 spans 18 residues. Looked up from germline, CDR1 is LGHNA and CDR2 is YNFKEQ. The ends were cut back, 4 bases at V and 3 bases at J, with 23 bases in the middle. The CDR3 is CASSLRKAGLGGTDTQYF. The CDR3 region has the DNA TGTGCCAGCAGCCTTCGGAAGGCAGGCCTCGGGGGAACAGATACGCAGTATTTT.

The V call is TRBV7-7, the J call TRBJ2-5, with D possibly TRBD1 on 5 matching bases. CDR1 SSHAT and CDR2 FNYEAQ come from the germline V gene (reference sequence). The V end was cut by 2 bases, the J end by 2 bases, with 12 bases between. CDR3 length equals 15 residues. The CDR3 region is CASSLIGKGQETQYF. The CDR3 coding sequence is TGTGCCAGCAGCTTAATTGGGAAGGGGCAAGAGACCCAGTACTTC.

CDR3 residues: CASSLQGVSSYEQYF. Here the CDR3 DNA reads TGTGCCAGCAGCTTACAGGGGGTTAGCTCCTACGAGCAGTACTTC. The chain links TRBV7-2 to TRBJ2-7; TRBD1 agrees at 7 bases. The CDR3 covers 15 residues. In germline, CDR1 is SGHTA, CDR2 FQGNSA. V gave up 2 bases and J gave up 0 bases; unmatched junction bases: 4.

The chain recombines TRBV5-8 with TRBJ1-1; tentative D call: TRBD1 (6 bases). Per the germline V gene, CDR1 is SGHTS and CDR2 is YDEGEE. The CDR3 is 16 amino acids. The V gene lost 2 bases and the J gene lost 10 bases, with 24 bases spanning the gap. CDR3 amino acids: CASSLLGTGTRGAAFF. CDR3 coding DNA: TGTGCCAGCAGCTTATTGGGGACCGGTACCAGGGGCGCAGCTTTCTTT.

The chain couples TRBV6-5 to TRBJ2-3; TRBD2 agrees at 9 bases. V was pared by 6 bases and J by 4 bases, with 8 bases of the junction left unmatched. Germline V gene sequence: CDR1 MNHEY, CDR2 SVGAGI. The CDR3 has 15 residues. The CDR3 DNA reads as TGTGCCAGCAGCTCCCTTGCGGGGGGGGCAGATACGCAGTATTTT. This encodes CASSSLAGGADTQYF.

The chain has TRBV4-2 and TRBJ1-6, with 8 bases aligning to TRBD1. The CDR3 contains 18 residues. V lost 7 bases to trimming and J lost 5 bases; unmatched junction nucleotides: 16. Germline lookup yields CDR1 LGHNA and CDR2 YNFKEQ. CDR3 coding DNA: TGTGCCAGCACCACCGGGACAGGTTATAAGGTGGATAATTCACCCCTCCACTTT. Encoded protein: CASTTGTGYKVDNSPLHF.

This sequence joins TRBV6-6 and TRBJ2-7; 7 bases agree with TRBD2. Per germline, CDR1 MNHNY and CDR2 SVGAGI (reference sequence). There are 15 residues in the CDR3. The junction had 2 bases not matched to a gene; V was cut back by 0 bases and J by 0 bases. CDR3 sequence reads: CASSYSGGTSYEQYF. In DNA form, the CDR3 reads TGTGCCAGCAGTTACTCCGGGGGGACCTCCTACGAGCAGTACTTC.